The 6 T cell receptor beta chains presented below share a single source sample, sequenced in a study of cytomegalovirus exposure and HLA in healthy donors. PCR used 60 Vbeta primers and 13 Jbeta primers. Repertoires were generated with immunoSEQ multiplex PCR, while TCRdb's copy carries only in-frame clones and drops some. The sample yields 100,000 or so clones, over 70% seen once. Material for sequencing was PBMCs. These receptors all come from a woman aged 35 to 49 in good health and CMV-seropositive.

This clone was detected once. The gene calls are TRBV25-1 and TRBJ2-7; D is perhaps TRBD1 (5 bases). V was cut by 11 bases and J by 0 bases, with 11 bases left in between. Germline V CDR1 and CDR2: MGHDK, SYGVNS. The CDR3 spans 12 residues. Here the CDR3 reads CASTARSYEQYF. CDR3 DNA sequence: TGTGCCTCGACAGCCCGCTCCTACGAGCAGTACTTC.

The rearrangement links TRBV19 to TRBJ2-2, with D perhaps TRBD2 (5 bases). CDR1 is LNHDA, CDR2 SQIVND, per germline (reference sequence). V was pared by 1 base and J by 4 bases, with 19 bases between. This CDR3 region has 18 residues. The CDR3 reads CASSIGFLGGLPTGELFF. In nucleotides, the CDR3 is TGTGCCAGTAGTATAGGGTTTTTGGGTGGACTCCCCACCGGGGAGCTGTTTTTT.

The genes are TRBV5-4 and TRBJ2-3, with D possibly being TRBD2 (6 bases). Germline V gives CDR1 SGHNT, CDR2 YYREEE (reference sequence). This CDR3 comprises 13 residues. V was pared by 4 bases and J by 4 bases, with 10 bases between. The chain's CDR3 is CASSLRGSDTQYF. The DNA for the CDR3 is TGTGCCAGCAGCCTCCGGGGGTCAGATACGCAGTATTTT.

This chain uses TRBV7-8 with TRBJ1-3, with D perhaps TRBD1 (5 bases). V lost 1 base and J 3 bases, leaving 10 bases between the germline ends. CDR1 and CDR2 from the germline V gene are SGHVS and FQNEAQ. CDR3 length: 15 amino acids. CDR3 nucleotide sequence: TGTGCCAGCAGCTTAGGGGGGGGGTTTGGAAACACCATATATTTT. It translates to CASSLGGGFGNTIYF. The variable domain in full, completed from reference TRBV7-8 and TRBJ1-3, reads GAGVSQSPRYKVAKRGQDVALRCDPISGHVSLFWYQQALGQGPEFLTYFQNEAQLDKSGLPSDRFFAERPEGSVSTLKIQRTQQEDSAVYLCASSLGGGFGNTIYFGEGSWLTVV.

The chain combines TRBV2 with TRBJ1-1, with 10 bases lining up with TRBD1. Germline CDR1 is SNHLY and CDR2 is FYNNEI. Trimming took 7 bases from V and 7 from J; bases not matched to a gene: 6. The CDR3 is 13 residues long. For the CDR3, the DNA is TGTGCCAGCAATGAGGACAGGGGGGATGAAGCTTTCTTT. This translates into CASNEDRGDEAFF.

The chain has TRBV5-1 and TRBJ2-5; D possibly corresponds to TRBD2 (6 bases). Trimming removed 4 bases from V and 5 bases from J, with 18 bases in between. CDR3 length equals 15 residues. Germline values: CDR1 SGHRS, CDR2 YFSETQ. The CDR3 protein is CASSPETRERETQYF. The DNA of the CDR3 is TGCGCCAGCAGCCCCGAGACTAGGGAGAGGGAGACCCAGTACTTC.